The 20 T cell receptor beta chains listed next were all sequenced from one sample in a study of response to subunit inactivated influenza vaccine. One entry per CDR3 protein results from TCRdb running MiXCR on the RT-PCR reads. Altogether about 540,000 distinct CDR3 sequences are present, less than 25% being singletons, with the ten largest covering 2.5% to 3.5%. These data were also filed under a second study, of T cells expressing NK-cell markers. That study adds: 5'RACE template switching with UMIs generated TCR beta cDNA.

Material: CD4+ T cells sorted from PBMCs, obtained 12 days after vaccination. These receptors all stem from a middle-aged man who received an inactivated influenza vaccine.

This clonotype turned up a few times. The chain is built from TRBV7-2 and TRBJ2-2; 11 nucleotides agree with TRBD2. This CDR3 contains 16 residues. J lost 5 bases, V lost 3 bases, and 5 bases had no gene match. CDR1 is SGHTA, CDR2 FQGNSA, per germline. The CDR3 DNA sequence: TGTGCCAGCAGCTTTAGCGGGGGGGCAGGGACCGGGGAGCTGTTTTTT. Translated, it gives CASSFSGGAGTGELFF.

The V and J genes are TRBV29-1 and TRBJ1-1; D not certain. The CDR3 consists of 11 residues. Germline CDR1 is SQVTM and CDR2 is ANQGSEA. V was cut by 7 bases and J by 3 bases, with 9 bases left in between. The CDR3 bases are TGCAGCGGTGGGTCCTACACTGAAGCTTTCTTT. Translating it yields CSGGSYTEAFF.

CDR3 loop: CATSDPQGGETQYF. CDR3 sequence (DNA): TGTGCCACCAGTGATCCCCAAGGAGGAGAGACCCAGTACTTC. V usage is TRBV24-1 and J usage is TRBJ2-5; possibly TRBD2 for D (5 bases). Trimming stripped 3 bases from V and 4 bases from J, with 11 bases between. This CDR3 spans 14 amino acids. Germline V gene data show CDR1 as KGHDR and CDR2 as SFDVKD.

This clonotype turned up a few times. The V and J genes are TRBV6-5 and TRBJ2-3; 8 bases fit TRBD1. Germline trimming cut 1 base from V and 9 bases from J; bases unmatched to any gene: 9. CDR1 and CDR2 from the germline V gene are MNHEY and SVGAGI. CDR3 length: 15 amino acids. The CDR3 protein is CASSYLRDGTGTQYF. CDR3 DNA sequence: TGTGCCAGCAGTTACTTACGGGACGGGACAGGAACGCAGTATTTT.

The chain couples TRBV7-2 to TRBJ2-7; D is unclear. V was cut by 2 bases and J by 2 bases, with 10 bases left in between. The CDR3 has 14 amino acids. CDR1 and CDR2 (germline): SGHTA, FQGNSA. The CDR3 reads CASSLFTPPYEQYF. In nucleotides, the CDR3 is TGTGCCAGCAGCTTATTTACCCCGCCCTACGAGCAGTACTTC.

The table lists this clonotype with a few counts. The chain employs TRBV12-3 or TRBV12-4 and TRBJ2-5; 7 nucleotides align to TRBD2. This CDR3 region has 14 residues. With 2 bases clipped from V and 5 bases from J, the junction kept 5 bases outside the gene matches. CDR3 sequence reads: CASSLIGREETQYF. The CDR3 DNA reads as TGTGCCAGCAGTTTAATCGGGCGGGAGGAGACCCAGTACTTC.

The V and J genes are TRBV28 and TRBJ1-6, with D hard to call. Per germline, CDR1 MDHEN and CDR2 SYDVKM. The CDR3 is 14 amino acids. Trimming shortened V by 5 bases and J by 10 bases, and 15 bases separated the two germline ends. CDR3 sequence reads: CASSPPVAHSPLHF. CDR3 DNA sequence: TGTGCCAGCAGTCCCCCTGTGGCTCACTCACCCCTCCACTTT.

The chain uses TRBV3-1 and TRBJ2-5; 8 nucleotides match TRBD2. Germline lookup yields CDR1 LGHDT and CDR2 YNNKEL (reference sequence). Germline trimming cut 3 bases from V and 1 base from J; bases unmatched to any gene: 10. The CDR3 covers 17 residues. The CDR3 region has the DNA TGTGCCAGCAGCCAGAGAGTAGCGGGGCAAATCCAAGAGACCCAGTACTTC. Encoded protein: CASSQRVAGQIQETQYF.

This chain joins TRBV5-1 and TRBJ1-2; no firm D call. The germline CDR1 and CDR2 sequences are SGHRS and YFSETQ. The CDR3 extends over 14 amino acids. V gave up 1 base and J gave up 4 bases, with 11 bases separating them. The CDR3 sequence: CASSLNAGSYGYTF. CDR3 DNA sequence: TGCGCCAGCAGCTTGAATGCCGGTAGCTATGGCTACACCTTC. Full variable domain (outside the CDR3, taken from reference TRBV5-1 and TRBJ1-2): KAGVTQTPRYLIKTRGQQVTLSCSPISGHRSVSWYQQTPGQGLQFLFEYFSETQRNKGNFPGRFSGRQFSNSRSEMNVSTLELGDSALYLCASSLNAGSYGYTFGSGTRLTVV.

There are a few counts of this clonotype. The V call is TRBV12-3 or TRBV12-4, the J call TRBJ2-5, with D possibly matching TRBD2 (6 bases). This CDR3 region has 13 residues. The V end lost 5 bases, the J end lost 7 bases, and 14 bases lay between the germline ends. The CDR3 sequence is CASSRGTLGTQYF. CDR3 DNA: TGTGCCAGCAGTCGGGGGACCCTGGGGACCCAGTACTTC.

The V and J genes are TRBV18 and TRBJ2-1; 8 positions agree with TRBD1. The length of the CDR3 is 15 residues. The V and J ends lost 3 bases and 4 bases, in that order; junction bases with no gene match: 5. Germline V gene lookup returns CDR1 KGHSH and CDR2 LQKENI. The CDR3 coding sequence is TGTGCCAGCTCACCGTCACAGGGGGTTTACAATGAGCAGTTCTTC. This gives the protein CASSPSQGVYNEQFF. Drawing the rest from reference TRBV18 and TRBJ2-1, the complete variable domain is NAGVMQNPRHLVRRRGQEARLRCSPMKGHSHVYWYRQLPEEGLKFMVYLQKENIIDESGMPKERFSAEFPKEGPSILRIQQVVRGDSAAYFCASSPSQGVYNEQFFGPGTRLTVL.

This clonotype has more than one count but fewer than ten. The chain links TRBV12-3 or TRBV12-4 to TRBJ1-5; D is unclear. Between the trimmed V and J ends, which lost 8 bases and 0 bases, there was a span of 14 bases. There are 15 residues in the CDR3. CDR3 in DNA: TGTGCCAGCGGTGACAATCGGGCTAGCAATCAGCCCCAGCATTTT. This translates into CASGDNRASNQPQHF.

This chain connects TRBV7-2 to TRBJ1-2, with D possibly TRBD1 on 5 matching bases. Trimming took 0 bases from V and 6 from J, leaving 14 bases between them. Germline assignment: CDR1 SGHTA and CDR2 FQGNSA. The CDR3 spans 15 residues. As DNA, the CDR3 is TGTGCCAGCAGCTTAGCGCCGGGGCGTTGGGATGGCTACACCTTC. It is translated as CASSLAPGRWDGYTF.

This sequence joins TRBV6-1 and TRBJ1-5; D ambiguous. The V and J ends lost 6 bases and 5 bases respectively, with 23 bases between them. Germline CDR1 and CDR2: MNHNS and SASEGT. The CDR3 loop spans 17 amino acids. The CDR3 region has the DNA TGTGCCAGCAGCCGCGGTCTGGAGACAAGAAGACATCAGCCCCAGCATTTT. This translates into CASSRGLETRRHQPQHF.

This clonotype was seen just once. The chain carries TRBV10-2 and TRBJ2-7, with 7 bases matching TRBD1. CDR1 is WSHSY and CDR2 is SAAADI in the germline V gene. The CDR3 has 16 residues. V lost 0 bases to trimming and J lost 4 bases; unmatched junction nucleotides: 9. CDR3 amino acids: CASSESMAGGKYEQYF. The CDR3 coding sequence is TGCGCCAGCAGTGAGTCGATGGCAGGGGGAAAGTACGAGCAGTACTTC.

Worth noting for this clonotype: Germline and junction disagree at one end, which may indicate a read error. The gene calls are TRBV5-5 and TRBJ2-1; TRBD1 might be the D (5 bases). Germline V gene lookup returns CDR1 SGHKS and CDR2 YYEKEE (reference sequence). The CDR3 loop spans 15 amino acids. The chain's CDR3 is CASSLGHNSYNEQFF. For the CDR3, the DNA is TGTGCCAGCAGTTTGGGGCACAATTCCTACAATGAGCAGTTCTTC.

The genes are TRBV12-3 or TRBV12-4 and TRBJ2-3; the D gene is possibly TRBD2 (7 bases). Trimming left V 4 bases short and J 3 bases short, with 17 bases between. CDR3 length equals 16 residues. The CDR3 here is CASSWLSGTKTDTQYF. The DNA of the CDR3 is TGTGCCAGCAGTTGGTTGAGCGGGACAAAAACAGATACGCAGTATTTT.

This clonotype was observed once. The chain employs TRBV20-1 and TRBJ1-2; no firm D call. The CDR3 length is 13 residues. Looked up from germline, CDR1 is DFQATT and CDR2 is SNEGSKA (reference sequence). Trimming left V 5 bases short and J 8 bases short, with 18 bases between. The CDR3 protein is CSAYNSDLGGYTF. The CDR3 DNA is TGCAGTGCTTACAACAGTGACCTGGGGGGCTACACCTTC.

This clonotype was seen once. The J gene is TRBJ2-3, the V gene TRBV28; weak D call: TRBD2 (6 bases). Looked up from germline, CDR1 is MDHEN and CDR2 is SYDVKM. CDR3 length: 12 residues. The CDR3 spells CASVGGRNTQYF. In DNA form, the CDR3 reads TGTGCGAGCGTGGGGGGAAGGAATACGCAGTATTTT.

The chain has TRBV20-1 and TRBJ1-5; D may be TRBD1 (5 bases). Germline CDR1 and CDR2: DFQATT and SNEGSKA (reference sequence). V lost 6 bases and J 0 bases, leaving 15 bases between the germline ends. The CDR3 contains 15 residues. CDR3 bases: TGCAGTGCCCACACTCGACAGACTAGCAATCAGCCCCAGCATTTT. Amino acid sequence: CSAHTRQTSNQPQHF.